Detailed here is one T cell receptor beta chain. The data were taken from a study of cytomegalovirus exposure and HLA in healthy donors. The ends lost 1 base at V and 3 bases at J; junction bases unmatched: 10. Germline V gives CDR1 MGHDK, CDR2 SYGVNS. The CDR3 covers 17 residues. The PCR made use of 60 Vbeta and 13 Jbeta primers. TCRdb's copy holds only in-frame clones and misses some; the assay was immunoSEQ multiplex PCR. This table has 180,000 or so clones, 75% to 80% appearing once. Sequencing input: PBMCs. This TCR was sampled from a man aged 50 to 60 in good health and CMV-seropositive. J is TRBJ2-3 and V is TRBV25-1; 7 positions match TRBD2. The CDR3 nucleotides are TGTGCCAGCAGTGAATGGGAGGGAGCGGGGATTACAGATACGCAGTATTTT. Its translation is CASSEWEGAGITDTQYF.